These 14 T cell receptor beta chains share one sample of origin, sequenced in a study of read filtering for tumor transcriptome and immune sequencing. Molecular barcoded adaptors covering alpha/delta and beta/gamma chains were used on 400 to 450 ng RNA. One entry per CDR3 protein results from TCRdb running MiXCR on the reads. The table lists 48,000 or so distinct CDR3 sequences, roughly 20% of them singletons. The sequenced material came from a population of CD138-negative cells sorted from bone marrow. Source of these receptors: a donor at least 40 years old with multiple myeloma.

This clonotype was picked up many times. The chain couples TRBV20-1 to TRBJ2-1, with D uncertain. CDR3 length equals 14 residues. The V end was cut by 3 bases, the J end by 2 bases, with 11 bases between. Germline values: CDR1 DFQATT, CDR2 SNEGSKA (reference sequence). CDR3 nucleotide sequence: TGCAGTGCTAGGACCCCCGAAGCCTACAATGAGCAGTTCTTC. Its protein is CSARTPEAYNEQFF.

This chain uses TRBV18 with TRBJ2-5, with D perhaps assigned TRBD1 or TRBD2 (6 bases each). V lost 1 base, J lost 4 bases, and 10 bases lay in between. In germline, CDR1 is KGHSH, CDR2 LQKENI. This CDR3 region has 14 residues. CDR3 loop: CASSPRGASETQYF. CDR3 DNA sequence: TGTGCCAGCTCACCACGGGGGGCATCAGAGACCCAGTACTTC.

This clonotype was seen only a few times. The CDR3 coding sequence is TGTGCCAGCCGCGGAGGGGGACACTTCGAAAGGGTGAACACTGAAGCTTTCTTT. This encodes CASRGGGHFERVNTEAFF. This chain links TRBV6-1 with TRBJ1-1; D possibly corresponds to TRBD1 (6 bases). CDR3 length: 18 residues. Between the trimmed V and J ends, which lost 8 bases and 0 bases, there was a span of 25 bases. Germline CDR1 MNHNS, CDR2 SASEGT.

This clonotype has at least ten counts. The V gene is TRBV5-1, the J gene TRBJ2-7; 7 bases are shared with TRBD1. The V and J ends lost 4 bases and 4 bases, in that order; junction bases with no gene match: 2. CDR1 SGHRS and CDR2 YFSETQ come from the germline V gene. CDR3 length: 12 amino acids. This CDR3 reads CASSTDRYEQYF. CDR3 DNA sequence: TGCGCCAGCAGCACGGACAGGTACGAGCAGTACTTC.

The table lists this clonotype with a few counts. The rearrangement links TRBV27 to TRBJ2-3; perhaps TRBD1 as D (6 bases). Germline CDR1 and CDR2: MNHEY and SMNVEV (reference sequence). This CDR3 is built from 16 residues. V gave up 4 bases and J gave up 4 bases, with 18 bases separating them. CDR3 region: CASSYLSGVEADTQYF. In DNA form, the CDR3 reads TGTGCCAGCAGTTACCTATCAGGGGTTGAGGCAGATACGCAGTATTTT.

This clonotype was seen only a few times. V is TRBV7-8 and J is TRBJ2-3; TRBD2 matches 8 bases. The germline V gene has CDR1 SGHVS and CDR2 FQNEAQ. V was clipped by 4 bases and J by 5 bases; unmatched bases: 11. This CDR3 has 16 residues. In DNA, the CDR3 is TGTGCCAGCAGCTCCCCCGGGGGGGGTTTTAGAGATACGCAGTATTTT. As protein: CASSSPGGGFRDTQYF.

The sample holds many counts of this clonotype. This chain uses TRBV5-6 with TRBJ2-7; 7 bases agree with TRBD1. The germline gives CDR1 SGHDT, CDR2 YYEEEE. With V trimmed by 4 bases and J by 0 bases, 7 bases remained unmatched. This CDR3 contains 15 residues. CDR3 bases: TGTGCCAGCAGCGGACCGGGACAGAGCTCCTACGAGCAGTACTTC. It codes for CASSGPGQSSYEQYF.

Of note for this clonotype: An end of the junction differs from the germline gene, which may be a read error. The chain couples TRBV5-1 to TRBJ1-1, with D perhaps matching TRBD1 (6 bases). The CDR3 covers 15 residues. Germline V lookup: CDR1 SGHRS, CDR2 YFSETQ. CDR3 nucleotides: TGCGCCAGCCGCCTTGGGGGACAAATGAACACTGAAGTTTTCTTT. Translating it yields CASRLGGQMNTEVFF.

This clonotype showed up many times. The gene calls are TRBV7-9 and TRBJ2-1, with D perhaps TRBD1 (5 bases). With 5 bases removed from V and 9 bases from J, the gap between germline ends came to 20 bases. CDR3 length: 15 residues. Germline V gives CDR1 SEHNR, CDR2 FQNEAQ (reference sequence). CDR3 sequence: CASSRAGSSFGEQFF. As DNA, the CDR3 is TGTGCCAGCAGCCGTGCAGGGTCGAGTTTCGGTGAGCAGTTCTTC.

This clonotype came up many times. This chain joins TRBV11-1 and TRBJ2-2; 9 nucleotides align to TRBD2. The CDR3 totals 17 residues. Germline CDR1 and CDR2: SGHAT and FQDESV (reference sequence). Unmatched junction bases numbered 7, after V lost 2 bases and J lost 3 bases. The CDR3 DNA reads TGTGCCAGCAGCTTACGTAGCGGGGGCGGGGACACCGGGGAGCTGTTTTTT. This gives the protein CASSLRSGGGDTGELFF.

The V and J genes are TRBV25-1 and TRBJ1-4, with a weak D call TRBD1 (6 bases). CDR3 size: 17 residues. V lost 3 bases, J lost 2 bases, and 16 bases lay in between. In germline, CDR1 is MGHDK, CDR2 SYGVNS. The CDR3: CASSEGGGRVTNEKLFF. The CDR3 region has the DNA TGTGCCAGCAGTGAGGGGGGGGGCCGAGTTACTAATGAAAAACTGTTTTTT.

With regard to this clonotype: With a much larger clone just one base away, this may be a read error. The rearrangement links TRBV2 to TRBJ1-2; TRBD1 matches 7 bases. This CDR3 is built from 15 residues. V shed 2 bases, J shed 5 bases, and the junction held 8 bases outside the gene matches. The germline V gene has CDR1 SNHLY and CDR2 FYNNEI. For the CDR3, the DNA is TGTGCCAGCAGTGAACGGGACAGTTTTCATTATGGCTACACCTTC. Protein product: CASSERDSFHYGYTF.

This clonotype is categorized as medium-sized (0.01 to 0.1%). The chain has TRBV6-2 or TRBV6-3 and TRBJ2-1, with 16 bases fitting TRBD2. The CDR3 extends over 20 amino acids. J lost 4 bases, V lost 5 bases, and 14 bases had no gene match. CDR1 MNHEY and CDR2 SVGEGT come from the germline V gene. CDR3 in amino acids: CASSAYSPGLAGGIYNEQFF. CDR3 sequence (DNA): TGTGCCAGCAGTGCTTATTCCCCGGGACTAGCGGGAGGGATATACAATGAGCAGTTCTTC.

Ten or more counts support this clonotype. The genes are TRBV2 and TRBJ1-5, with 7 nucleotides matching TRBD1. This CDR3 comprises 14 residues. The V gene's germline CDR1 is SNHLY and CDR2 FYNNEI. V lost 6 bases, J lost 4 bases, and 6 bases stayed unmatched. For the CDR3, the DNA is TGTGCCAGCAGAGCCGGGACAGCAAATCAGCCCCAGCATTTT. Its protein is CASRAGTANQPQHF.